This T cell receptor (beta chain) was sequenced in a study of a mutant IDH1 vaccine in newly diagnosed glioma. Study-level information: With temozolomide cycles, or 4-6 weeks after radiotherapy alone, vaccination was started. Earlier treatment was radiotherapy, temozolomide, or both, with most getting both. Study conclusions and caveats: In around 93% of patients, immune responses induced by the vaccine occurred. Top peripheral T cell clonotype shifts appeared unrelated to pseudoprogression.

Clones were sequenced by immunoSEQ multiplex PCR, and TCRdb holds only the in-frame ones, with some missing. The sample includes around 26,000 clones, around 84% of them seen just once. A word on this clone: Its target is unknown.

Time point in this sample: week 23, last vaccination. Every vaccine dose comprised 300 ug of mutant IDH1 20-mer peptide plus topical imiquimod. V gave up 4 bases and J gave up 0 bases, with 13 bases separating them. Germline values: CDR1 SGDLS, CDR2 YYNGEE. There are 15 residues in the CDR3. The sequences come from PBMCs, collected from a glioma patient whose treatment included an IDH1 peptide vaccine. V and J are TRBV9 and TRBJ1-1, with a possible D match to TRBD1 (6 bases). This clonotype was sampled from a woman between 25 and 40 years old with glioma. CDR3 DNA: TGTGCCAGCAGCATACGCGACAGGATGAACACTGAAGCTTTCTTT. Amino acid sequence: CASSIRDRMNTEAFF.